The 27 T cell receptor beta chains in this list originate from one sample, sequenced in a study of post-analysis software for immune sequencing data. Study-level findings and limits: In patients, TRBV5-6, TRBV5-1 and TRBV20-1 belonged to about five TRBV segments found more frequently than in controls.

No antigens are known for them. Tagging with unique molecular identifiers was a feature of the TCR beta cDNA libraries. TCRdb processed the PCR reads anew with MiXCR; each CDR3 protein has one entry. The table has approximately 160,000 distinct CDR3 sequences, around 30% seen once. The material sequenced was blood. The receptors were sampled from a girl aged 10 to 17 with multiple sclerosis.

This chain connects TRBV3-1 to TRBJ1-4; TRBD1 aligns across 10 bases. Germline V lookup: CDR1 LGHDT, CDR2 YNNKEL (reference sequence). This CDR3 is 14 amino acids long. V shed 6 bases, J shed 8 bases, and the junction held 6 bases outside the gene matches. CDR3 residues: CASSETGGREKLFF. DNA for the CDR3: TGTGCCAGCAGTGAGACAGGGGGCCGAGAAAAACTGTTTTTT.

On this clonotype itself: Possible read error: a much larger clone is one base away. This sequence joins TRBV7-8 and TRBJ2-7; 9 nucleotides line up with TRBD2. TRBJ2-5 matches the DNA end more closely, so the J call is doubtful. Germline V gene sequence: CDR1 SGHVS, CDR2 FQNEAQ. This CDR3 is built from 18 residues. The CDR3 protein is CASSHGLSGLANRETQYF. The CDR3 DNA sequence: TGTGCCAGCAGCCACGGACTTAGTGGACTAGCGAATCGAGAGACCCAGTACTTC.

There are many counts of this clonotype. CDR3 in amino acids: CSVNPRATNEKLFF. The DNA of the CDR3 is TGCAGCGTAAATCCACGAGCAACTAATGAAAAACTGTTTTTT. The chain carries TRBV29-1 and TRBJ1-4; D is unclear. Trimming cost V 6 bases and J 0 bases, with 11 bases left between them. Germline V CDR1 and CDR2: SQVTM, ANQGSEA. The CDR3 has 14 amino acids. The whole variable domain, remainder taken from reference TRBV29-1 and TRBJ1-4, is SAVISQKPSRDICQRGTSLTIQCQVDSQVTMMFWYRQQPGQSLTLIATANQGSEATYESGFVIDKFPISRPNLTFSTLTVSNMSPEDSSIYLCSVNPRATNEKLFFGSGTQLSVL.

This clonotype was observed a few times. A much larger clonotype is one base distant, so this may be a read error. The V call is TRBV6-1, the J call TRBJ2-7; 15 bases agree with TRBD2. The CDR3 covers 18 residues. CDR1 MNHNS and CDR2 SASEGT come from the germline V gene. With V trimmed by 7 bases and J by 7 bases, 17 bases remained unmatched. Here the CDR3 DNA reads TGTGCCAGCAAGAAGGGACTAGCGGGAGGCTCAGGGTACAATGAGCAGTACTTC. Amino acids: CASKKGLAGGSGYNEQYF.

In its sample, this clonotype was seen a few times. Here the CDR3 DNA reads TGTGCCAGCAGCGGGACCCCCCTTGGGGCCGGGGAGCTGTTTTTT. Its protein is CASSGTPLGAGELFF. The chain is built from TRBV5-5 and TRBJ2-2; either TRBD1 or TRBD2 may supply D (5 bases each). There are 15 residues in the CDR3. The germline V and J ends were trimmed by 4 bases and 6 bases, with 16 bases remaining between them. CDR1 and CDR2 from the germline V gene are SGHKS and YYEKEE (reference sequence).

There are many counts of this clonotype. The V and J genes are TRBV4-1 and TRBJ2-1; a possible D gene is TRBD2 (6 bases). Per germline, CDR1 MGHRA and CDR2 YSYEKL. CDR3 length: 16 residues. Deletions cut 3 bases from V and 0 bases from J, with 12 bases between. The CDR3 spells CASSQPLGGSYNEQFF. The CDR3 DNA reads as TGCGCCAGCAGCCAGCCCCTGGGAGGCTCCTACAATGAGCAGTTCTTC.

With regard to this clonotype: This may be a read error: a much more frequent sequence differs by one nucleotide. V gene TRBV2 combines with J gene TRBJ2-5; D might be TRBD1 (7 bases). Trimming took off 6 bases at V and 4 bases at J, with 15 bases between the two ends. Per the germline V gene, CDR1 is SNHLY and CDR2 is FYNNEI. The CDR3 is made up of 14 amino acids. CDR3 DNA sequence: TGTGCCAGCAGGGGAGGCTGGACAGGAGAGACCCAGTACTTC. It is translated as CASRGGWTGETQYF.

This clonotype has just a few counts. The CDR3 DNA reads as TGTGCCAGCAGTCCAGGCACCGGGACCCTTGAGGATACGCAGTATTTT. This translates into CASSPGTGTLEDTQYF. This sequence joins TRBV28 and TRBJ2-3; D is perhaps TRBD1 or TRBD2 (5 bases each). This CDR3 is built from 16 residues. Germline CDR1 MDHEN, CDR2 SYDVKM. V was pared by 5 bases and J by 6 bases, with 21 bases between.

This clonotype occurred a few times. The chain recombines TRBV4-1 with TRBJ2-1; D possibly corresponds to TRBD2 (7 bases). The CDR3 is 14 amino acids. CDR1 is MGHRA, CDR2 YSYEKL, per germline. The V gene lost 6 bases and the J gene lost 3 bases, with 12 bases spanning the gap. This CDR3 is CASRGGGGYNEQFF. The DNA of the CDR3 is TGCGCCAGCAGGGGCGGGGGCGGCTACAATGAGCAGTTCTTC.

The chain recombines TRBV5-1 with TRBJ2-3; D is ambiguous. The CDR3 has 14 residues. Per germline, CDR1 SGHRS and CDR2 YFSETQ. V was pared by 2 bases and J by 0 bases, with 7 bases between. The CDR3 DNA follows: TGCGCCAGCAGCTTCCCGGGTAGCACAGATACGCAGTATTTT. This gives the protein CASSFPGSTDTQYF. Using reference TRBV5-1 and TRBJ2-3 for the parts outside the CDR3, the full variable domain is KAGVTQTPRYLIKTRGQQVTLSCSPISGHRSVSWYQQTPGQGLQFLFEYFSETQRNKGNFPGRFSGRQFSNSRSEMNVSTLELGDSALYLCASSFPGSTDTQYFGPGTRLTVL.

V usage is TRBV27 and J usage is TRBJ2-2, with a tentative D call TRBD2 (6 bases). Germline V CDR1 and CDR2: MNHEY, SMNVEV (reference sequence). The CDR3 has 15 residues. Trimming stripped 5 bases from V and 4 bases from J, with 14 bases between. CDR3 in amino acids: CASSLGLYSTGELFF. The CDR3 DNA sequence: TGTGCCAGCAGTCTGGGACTCTATAGCACCGGGGAGCTGTTTTTT.

The CDR3 nucleotides read TGCGCCAGCAGCCAATCTATTACTGAAGCTTTCTTT. Protein product: CASSQSITEAFF. The chain recombines TRBV4-1 with TRBJ1-1, with unresolved D. Trimming took 2 bases from V and 5 from J, leaving 6 bases between them. The CDR3 runs 12 residues. Germline CDR1 and CDR2: MGHRA and YSYEKL.

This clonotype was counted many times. The CDR3 bases are TGTGCCAGCAGCAACGGGGGGCTAAGCTCCTACAATGAGCAGTTCTTC. Translated: CASSNGGLSSYNEQFF. The chain uses TRBV7-3 and TRBJ2-1; tentatively, D is TRBD2 (7 bases). Germline V gene data show CDR1 as SGHTA and CDR2 as FQGTGA. There are 16 residues in the CDR3. Trimming removed 5 bases at V and 0 bases at J, with 14 bases between. Combining the CDR3 with reference TRBV7-3 and TRBJ2-1 gives the whole variable domain GAGVSQTPSNKVTEKGKYVELRCDPISGHTALYWYRQSLGQGPEFLIYFQGTGAADDSGLPNDRFFAVRPEGSVSTLKIQRTERGDSAVYLCASSNGGLSSYNEQFFGPGTRLTVL.

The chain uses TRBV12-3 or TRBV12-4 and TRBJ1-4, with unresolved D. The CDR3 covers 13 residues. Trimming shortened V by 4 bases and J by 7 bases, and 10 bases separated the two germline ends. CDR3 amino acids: CASSSGSFEKLFF. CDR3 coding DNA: TGTGCCAGCAGTTCTGGATCCTTTGAAAAACTGTTTTTT.

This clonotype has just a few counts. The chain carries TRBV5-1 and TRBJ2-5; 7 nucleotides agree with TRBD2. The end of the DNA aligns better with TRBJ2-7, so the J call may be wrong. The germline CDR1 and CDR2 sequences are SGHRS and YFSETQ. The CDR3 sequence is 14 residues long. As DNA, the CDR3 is TGCGCCAGCAGCTGGCTGGCGGGAGAAAACGAGCAGTACTTC. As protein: CASSWLAGENEQYF.

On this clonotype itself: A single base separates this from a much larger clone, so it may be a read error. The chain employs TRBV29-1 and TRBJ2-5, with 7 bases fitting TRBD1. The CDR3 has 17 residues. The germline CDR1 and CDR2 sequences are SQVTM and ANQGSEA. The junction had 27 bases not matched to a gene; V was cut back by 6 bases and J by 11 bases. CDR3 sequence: CSVLLGLGRVTDREQYF. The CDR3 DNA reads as TGCAGCGTCCTCCTGGGGTTAGGACGCGTCACAGACAGGGAGCAGTACTTC.

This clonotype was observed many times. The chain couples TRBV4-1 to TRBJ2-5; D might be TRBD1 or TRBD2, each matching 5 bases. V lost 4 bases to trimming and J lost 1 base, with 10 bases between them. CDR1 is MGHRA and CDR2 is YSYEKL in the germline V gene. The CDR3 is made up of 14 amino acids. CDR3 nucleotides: TGCGCCAGCAGCCGGGGACCGACCCAAGAGACCCAGTACTTC. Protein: CASSRGPTQETQYF.

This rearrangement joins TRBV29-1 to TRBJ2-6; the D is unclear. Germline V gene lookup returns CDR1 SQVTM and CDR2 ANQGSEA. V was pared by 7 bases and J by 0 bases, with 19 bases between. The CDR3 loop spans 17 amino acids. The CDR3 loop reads CSASLTRGSSGANVLTF. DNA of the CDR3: TGCAGCGCCTCCCTGACACGCGGATCCTCTGGGGCCAACGTCCTGACTTTC.

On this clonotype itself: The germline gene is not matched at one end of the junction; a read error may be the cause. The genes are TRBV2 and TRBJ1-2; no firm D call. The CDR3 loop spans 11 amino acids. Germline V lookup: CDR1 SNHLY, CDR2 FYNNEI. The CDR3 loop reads CTSRVDGGYTF. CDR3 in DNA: TGTACCAGCAGAGTAGATGGGGGCTACACCTTC.

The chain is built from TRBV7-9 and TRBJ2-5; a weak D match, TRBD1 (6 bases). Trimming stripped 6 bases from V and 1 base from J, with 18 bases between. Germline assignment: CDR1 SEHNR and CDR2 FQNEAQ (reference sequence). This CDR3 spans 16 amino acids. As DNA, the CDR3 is TGTGCCAGCAGACCCAGGGGAAGCAGATTCCAAGAGACCCAGTACTTC. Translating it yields CASRPRGSRFQETQYF.

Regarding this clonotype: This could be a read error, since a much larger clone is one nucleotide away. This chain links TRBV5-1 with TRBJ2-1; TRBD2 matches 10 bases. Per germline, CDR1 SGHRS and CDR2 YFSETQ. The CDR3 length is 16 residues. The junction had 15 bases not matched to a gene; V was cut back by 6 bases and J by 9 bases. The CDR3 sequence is CASITYSGRRGCEQFF. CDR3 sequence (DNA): TGCGCCAGCATCACGTATAGCGGGAGGAGAGGGTGTGAGCAGTTCTTC.

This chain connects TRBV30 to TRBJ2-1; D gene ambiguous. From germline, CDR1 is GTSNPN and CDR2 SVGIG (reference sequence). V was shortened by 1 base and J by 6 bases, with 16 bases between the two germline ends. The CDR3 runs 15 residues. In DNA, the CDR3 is TGTGCCTGGAGTGAGGCGGCTCTTGCAAGCAATGAGCAGTTCTTC. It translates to CAWSEAALASNEQFF. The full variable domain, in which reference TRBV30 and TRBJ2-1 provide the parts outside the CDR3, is SQTIHQWPATLVQPVGSPLSLECTVEGTSNPNLYWYRQAAGRGLQLLFYSVGIGQISSEVPQNLSASRPQDRQFILSSKKLLLSDSGFYLCAWSEAALASNEQFFGPGTRLTVL.

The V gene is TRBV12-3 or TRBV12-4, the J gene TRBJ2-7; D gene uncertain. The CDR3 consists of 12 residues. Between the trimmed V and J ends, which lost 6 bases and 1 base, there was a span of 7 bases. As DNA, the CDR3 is TGTGCCAGCAGGCAGGAGTCCTACGAGCAGTACTTC. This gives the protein CASRQESYEQYF.

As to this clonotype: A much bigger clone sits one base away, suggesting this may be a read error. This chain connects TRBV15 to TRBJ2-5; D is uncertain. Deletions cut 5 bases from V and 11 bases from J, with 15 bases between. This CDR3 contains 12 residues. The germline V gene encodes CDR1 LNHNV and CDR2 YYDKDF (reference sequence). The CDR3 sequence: CATSRIYNEQYF. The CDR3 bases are TGTGCCACCAGCCGAATCTACAATGAGCAGTACTTC.

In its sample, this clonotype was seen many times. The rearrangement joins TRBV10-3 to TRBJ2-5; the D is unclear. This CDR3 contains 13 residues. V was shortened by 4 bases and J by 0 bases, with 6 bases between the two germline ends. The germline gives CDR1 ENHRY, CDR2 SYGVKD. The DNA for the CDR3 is TGTGCCATCAGTGGCGGCTACCAAGAGACCCAGTACTTC. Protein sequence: CAISGGYQETQYF.

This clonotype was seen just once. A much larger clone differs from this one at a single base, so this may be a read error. The CDR3 sequence: CATNLDLGRQDTQYF. The CDR3 DNA is TGTGCCACCAACCTAGATCTGGGTCGACAAGACACCCAGTACTTC. The chain recombines TRBV15 with TRBJ2-7; D is undetermined. Trimming stripped 7 bases from V and 10 bases from J, with 26 bases between. CDR1 and CDR2 (germline): LNHNV, YYDKDF (reference sequence). This CDR3 spans 15 amino acids.

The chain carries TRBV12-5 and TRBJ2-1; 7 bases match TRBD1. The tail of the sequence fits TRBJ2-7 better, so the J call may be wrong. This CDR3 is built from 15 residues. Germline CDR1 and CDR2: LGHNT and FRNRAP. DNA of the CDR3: TGTGCTAGTGGTTTGCCGAGACAGGGCTACAATGAGCAGTACTTC. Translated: CASGLPRQGYNEQYF.